This is a list of T cell receptor beta chains from one sample in a study of cytomegalovirus exposure and HLA in healthy donors. Data came from immunoSEQ multiplex PCR; TCRdb stores just in-frame clones and leaves some out. The sample lists 150,000 or so clones, roughly 74% occurring once. The sequenced sample consisted of PBMCs. The receptors here all came from a man between 18 and 29 years old in good health and CMV-seronegative. Both conserved end residues are part of each CDR3. A D gene is named only where the DNA matches it firmly. Clone size appears in some rows only: once, few, many, or a class for an expanded clone.

CASSLIQGGTEAFF TGCGCCAGCAGTCTTATACAGGGGGGCACTGAAGCTTTCTTT TRBJ1-1 TRBD1 TRBV5-1 once
CASSELAGGPSQETQYF TGTGCCAGCAGTGAACTAGCGGGGGGGCCTTCCCAAGAGACCCAGTACTTC TRBJ2-5 TRBD2 TRBV2 -
CASSLDNDYGYTF TGTGCCAGCAGTTTGGACAATGATTATGGCTACACCTTC TRBJ1-2 - TRBV2 once
CASTMGARREKLFF TGTGCCAGCACCATGGGGGCCAGGCGTGAAAAACTGTTTTTT TRBJ1-4 - TRBV28 -
CASRPTTGSGSPLHF TGTGCCAGCAGGCCGACGACAGGGTCAGGATCACCCCTCCACTTT TRBJ1-6 TRBD1 TRBV27 -
CASSSDTDNTF TGTGCCAGCAGTTCGGACACGGACAACACCTTC TRBJ1-2 - TRBV28 -
CASSGPVTGSTDTQYF TGTGCCAGTAGTGGCCCGGTGACAGGGAGCACAGATACGCAGTATTTT TRBJ2-3 TRBD1 TRBV19 -
CASSQEVGGSGANVLTF TGTGCCAGCAGCCAAGAGGTGGGGGGCTCTGGGGCCAACGTCCTGACTTTC TRBJ2-6 - TRBV4-2 -
CASSERDRVVGYTF TGTGCCAGCAGCGAGCGGGACAGGGTCGTGGGCTACACCTTC TRBJ1-2 TRBD1 TRBV9 -
CAISESRDTNYGYTF TGTGCCATCAGTGAGTCTAGGGACACCAACTATGGCTACACCTTC TRBJ1-2 - TRBV10-3 -
CASSPPWRGGSNNEQFF TGTGCCAGCAGCCCCCCCTGGCGGGGGGGCTCCAACAATGAGCAGTTCTTC TRBJ2-1 TRBD2 TRBV14 few
CASRPGQGGGLTF TGTGCCAGCAGGCCGGGACAGGGAGGTGGCCTGACTTTC TRBJ2-6 TRBD1 TRBV6-1 -
CSVASENTGELFF TGCAGCGTTGCTAGCGAGAACACCGGGGAGCTGTTTTTT TRBJ2-2 - TRBV29-1 few
CASSLTGGYTEAFF TGTGCCAGCAGTCTGACAGGGGGGTACACTGAAGCTTTCTTT TRBJ1-1 TRBD1 TRBV28 -
CASSLAPVNSYNEQFF TGTGCCAGCAGCTTAGCGCCGGTGAACTCCTACAATGAGCAGTTCTTC TRBJ2-1 - TRBV7-6 -
CASSQDEDRGFVGANVLTF TGTGCCAGCAGCCAAGATGAGGACAGGGGGTTTGTCGGGGCCAACGTCCTGACTTTC TRBJ2-6 TRBD1 TRBV4-2 once
CASSIGTGQEETQYF TGCGCCAGCAGCATAGGGACAGGACAGGAGGAGACCCAGTACTTC TRBJ2-5 TRBD1 TRBV5-1 few
CASSQGAIPSGGRNEQYF TGCGCCAGCAGCCAAGGGGCAATCCCTAGCGGGGGAAGGAACGAGCAGTACTTC TRBJ2-7 TRBD2 TRBV4-1 once
CASSQALYFRGQGARSSYEQYF TGCGCCAGCAGCCAAGCGCTTTACTTTAGGGGACAGGGGGCAAGGTCTTCCTACGAGCAGTACTTC TRBJ2-7 TRBD1 TRBV4-3 -
CASRSPGQGNQPQHF TGTGCCAGCAGGTCTCCGGGACAGGGCAATCAGCCCCAGCATTTT TRBJ1-5 TRBD1 TRBV6-6 -
CASSRTSGDYNEQFF TGCGCCAGCAGCCGAACTAGCGGTGATTACAATGAGCAGTTCTTC TRBJ2-1 TRBD2 TRBV10-1 -
CASSLAAENTEAFF TGCGCCAGCAGCTTGGCTGCAGAGAACACTGAAGCTTTCTTT TRBJ1-1 - TRBV5-1 -
CASIRMAQGLLSQPQHF TGTGCCAGTATCAGGATGGCACAGGGTCTACTTTCGCAGCCCCAGCATTTT TRBJ1-5 - TRBV19 -
CASSGHYTGELFF TGTGCCAGCAGTGGACACTACACCGGGGAGCTGTTTTTT TRBJ2-2 - TRBV6-1 -
CASSELVGGYSPLHF TGTGCCAGCAGTGAGCTGGTCGGGGGATATTCACCCCTCCACTTT TRBJ1-6 - TRBV6-1 -
CASSPRQENTEAFF TGTGCCAGCTCACCCAGACAGGAGAACACTGAAGCTTTCTTT TRBJ1-1 - TRBV18 -
CSVRAQETDANYGYTF TGCAGCGTTCGGGCCCAGGAGACAGACGCTAACTATGGCTACACCTTC TRBJ1-2 - TRBV29-1 -